These 32 T cell receptor beta chains originate from one sample sequenced in a study of CD4 T cells in relation to SARS-CoV-2 and coronaviruses (dated by TCRdb to the early 2020s). Their antigens are not known. The library was prepared using the immunoSEQ multiplex PCR assay. The clones in this table, taken by TCRdb from immuneACCESS, are in-frame only. Not every clone is retained; where verified, under half of the shortfall comes from an unresolved V gene, and the cause of the rest is unknown. In this sample the table shows 30,000 to 45,000 clones, 75% to 85% of which occur a single time. About 2.8% of the sample rests with the top ten. Input material: memory CD4+ T cells from PBMCs, cultured in vitro. Reading the label with the study, this specimen's cell subset or site is: memory (non-naive) CD4+ T cells. All receptors derive from an adult with COVID-19.

The chain is built from TRBV18 and TRBJ1-1; no clear D. The CDR3 is 18 residues long. V lost 6 bases to trimming and J lost 3 bases, with 26 bases between them. CDR1 is KGHSH, CDR2 LQKENI, per germline. The CDR3 here is CASSPRGALGREYTEAFF. The CDR3 bases are TGTGCCAGCTCCCCCCGGGGAGCGCTGGGGAGGGAGTACACTGAAGCTTTCTTT.

The gene calls are TRBV27 and TRBJ2-7, with no clear D. The CDR3 runs to 18 residues. Trimming took off 7 bases at V and 0 bases at J, with 25 bases between the two ends. Germline CDR1 reads MNHEY; CDR2 reads SMNVEV (reference sequence). The DNA of the CDR3 is TGTGCCAGCACTGCGTTCTCCGCACGCCAGGTTTTCTCCTACGAGCAGTACTTC. It codes for CASTAFSARQVFSYEQYF.

The V and J genes are TRBV2 and TRBJ2-3, with a possible D match to TRBD1 (6 bases). Germline lookup yields CDR1 SNHLY and CDR2 FYNNEI. The CDR3 loop spans 14 amino acids. V was shortened by 6 bases and J by 4 bases, with 14 bases between the two germline ends. CDR3 loop: CASSPGTTADTQYF. Here the CDR3 DNA reads TGTGCCAGCAGCCCCGGGACAACGGCAGATACGCAGTATTTT.

This chain links TRBV5-1 with TRBJ2-3; TRBD2 matches 8 bases. The length of the CDR3 is 18 residues. In germline, CDR1 is SGHRS, CDR2 YFSETQ. J was trimmed by 0 bases and V by 0 bases; bases with no gene match: 9. CDR3 nucleotides: TGCGCCAGCAGCTTGGTGCGGCTAGCGGGTGGCAGCACAGATACGCAGTATTTT. This encodes CASSLVRLAGGSTDTQYF.

The rearrangement joins TRBV7-9 to TRBJ2-1; 8 nucleotides align to TRBD2. V gave up 5 bases and J gave up 6 bases; unmatched junction bases: 0. CDR1 SEHNR and CDR2 FQNEAQ come from the germline V gene (reference sequence). The CDR3 contains 12 residues. The CDR3 region has the DNA TGTGCCAGCAGCCGGGAGGGCAATGAGCAGTTCTTC. This sequence encodes CASSREGNEQFF.

The rearrangement uses TRBV19 and TRBJ2-5, with a possible D match to TRBD2 (6 bases). Per the germline V gene, CDR1 is LNHDA and CDR2 is SQIVND (reference sequence). The CDR3 is 16 residues long. V was clipped by 5 bases and J by 5 bases, with 21 bases between them. CDR3 region: CASSPELYGRKETQYF. CDR3 coding DNA: TGTGCCAGTAGTCCAGAGCTATACGGGAGAAAGGAGACCCAGTACTTC. The complete variable domain, with remaining parts taken from reference TRBV19 and TRBJ2-5, reads DGGITQSPKYLFRKEGQNVTLSCEQNLNHDAMYWYRQDPGQGLRLIYYSQIVNDFQKGDIAEGYSVSREKKESFPLTVTSAQKNPTAFYLCASSPELYGRKETQYFGPGTRLLVL.

The rearrangement links TRBV6-4 to TRBJ2-6; a weak D match, TRBD1 (6 bases). CDR1 is MRHNA, CDR2 SNTAGT, per germline. Trimming left V 0 bases short and J 0 bases short, with 6 bases between. The CDR3 extends over 16 amino acids. The CDR3 sequence is CASSDSGASGANVLTF. For the CDR3, the DNA is TGTGCCAGCAGTGACTCGGGGGCCTCTGGGGCCAACGTCCTGACTTTC.

This chain links TRBV5-5 with TRBJ2-7; TRBD1 matches at 9 bases. The V gene's germline CDR1 is SGHKS and CDR2 YYEKEE (reference sequence). The V and J ends lost 3 bases and 1 base, in that order; junction bases with no gene match: 8. This CDR3 contains 16 residues. The CDR3 nucleotides are TGTGCCAGCAGCTCGCGTGGACAGGGGCGTTCCTACGAGCAGTACTTC. Translated: CASSSRGQGRSYEQYF.

The V and J genes are TRBV11-3 and TRBJ2-1; D not certain. Deletions cut 2 bases from V and 4 bases from J, with 6 bases between. Germline V CDR1 and CDR2: SGHNT, YENEEA. The CDR3 length is 13 residues. The CDR3 sequence is CASSLNGYNEQFF. The CDR3 DNA is TGTGCCAGCAGCTTAAATGGATACAATGAGCAGTTCTTC.

This clone has only a few counts. J is TRBJ1-4 and V is TRBV10-3, with 7 nucleotides matching TRBD1. V lost 6 bases to trimming and J lost 8 bases; unmatched junction nucleotides: 12. The CDR3 is 15 residues long. The germline gives CDR1 ENHRY, CDR2 SYGVKD. CDR3 protein: CAISLTGTSFEKLFF. In DNA form, the CDR3 reads TGTGCCATCAGCTTGACAGGGACGTCATTCGAAAAACTGTTTTTT.

This clone was seen a few times. V and J are TRBV18 and TRBJ2-1; D might be TRBD2 (6 bases). Per the germline V gene, CDR1 is KGHSH and CDR2 is LQKENI. The CDR3 length is 13 residues. V lost 3 bases to trimming and J lost 10 bases, with 13 bases between them. The CDR3 here is CASSPEGAGEQFF. DNA of the CDR3: TGTGCCAGCTCACCGGAAGGGGCGGGAGAGCAGTTCTTC.

The chain has TRBV5-4 and TRBJ2-1, with 14 bases identical to TRBD2. The length of the CDR3 is 16 residues. CDR1 SGHNT and CDR2 YYREEE come from the germline V gene (reference sequence). V lost 3 bases and J lost 9; bases outside the gene matches: 8. The CDR3 loop is CASSSGTSGRGGEQFF. In nucleotides, the CDR3 is TGTGCCAGCAGCTCCGGGACTAGCGGGAGAGGGGGTGAGCAGTTCTTC. Full variable domain (missing parts from reference TRBV5-4 and TRBJ2-1): ETGVTQSPTHLIKTRGQQVTLRCSSQSGHNTVSWYQQALGQGPQFIFQYYREEENGRGNFPPRFSGLQFPNYSSELNVNALELDDSALYLCASSSGTSGRGGEQFFGPGTRLTVL.

The chain uses TRBV29-1 and TRBJ1-1, with 8 nucleotides matching TRBD1. Per germline, CDR1 SQVTM and CDR2 ANQGSEA. CDR3 size: 13 residues. V trimming: 6 bases; J trimming: 5 bases; junction bases outside the gene matches: 8. CDR3: CSVQTGVGTEAFF. The CDR3 nucleotides are TGCAGCGTCCAGACAGGGGTCGGAACTGAAGCTTTCTTT.

The rearrangement links TRBV28 to TRBJ2-1; no clear D. The V end was cut by 2 bases, the J end by 5 bases, with 10 bases between. The CDR3 consists of 14 residues. Germline values: CDR1 MDHEN, CDR2 SYDVKM. Here the CDR3 reads CASSLRTVNNEQFF. The CDR3 nucleotides read TGTGCCAGCAGTTTAAGAACAGTAAACAATGAGCAGTTCTTC. The full variable domain, rest sourced from reference TRBV28 and TRBJ2-1, is DVKVTQSSRYLVKRTGEKVFLECVQDMDHENMFWYRQDPGLGLRLIYFSYDVKMKEKGDIPEGYSVSREKKERFSLILESASTNQTSMYLCASSLRTVNNEQFFGPGTRLTVL.

V gene TRBV30 combines with J gene TRBJ1-2; 7 nucleotides agree with TRBD1. From germline, CDR1 is GTSNPN and CDR2 SVGIG (reference sequence). The CDR3 runs to 13 residues. V was clipped by 3 bases and J by 4 bases; unmatched bases: 5. The CDR3: CAWRLTGVYGYTF. The DNA for the CDR3 is TGTGCCTGGAGACTCACAGGGGTCTATGGCTACACCTTC.

The V and J genes are TRBV6-5 and TRBJ2-2; the D is unclear. The CDR3 has 15 amino acids. V lost 8 bases to trimming and J lost 6 bases, with 19 bases between them. In germline, CDR1 is MNHEY, CDR2 SVGAGI. The CDR3 is CASGLGPKLSGELFF. The CDR3 DNA reads TGTGCCAGCGGTTTAGGACCGAAACTGTCCGGGGAGCTGTTTTTT.

This clone was seen a few times. The chain has TRBV28 and TRBJ1-6; D might be TRBD1 (5 bases). This CDR3 spans 15 amino acids. V was shortened by 3 bases and J by 5 bases, with 11 bases between the two germline ends. Germline CDR1 reads MDHEN; CDR2 reads SYDVKM. The CDR3 coding sequence is TGTGCCAGCAGTTTTCAGGGAATTAATAATTCACCCCTCCACTTT. Protein sequence: CASSFQGINNSPLHF.

The chain is built from TRBV6-5 and TRBJ2-1; D unclear. The CDR3 length is 16 residues. CDR1 is MNHEY, CDR2 SVGAGI, per germline. V shed 4 bases and J shed 4 bases, with 17 bases lying between them. The DNA of the CDR3 is TGTGCCAGCAGTTTGTACCCAAGCCAAGGGTACAATGAGCAGTTCTTC. Protein: CASSLYPSQGYNEQFF.

The chain recombines TRBV4-3 with TRBJ1-2; 7 positions agree with TRBD1. The CDR3 spans 14 residues. Germline loops: CDR1 LGHNA, CDR2 YSLEER. Unmatched junction bases numbered 2, after V lost 2 bases and J lost 2 bases. CDR3 in DNA: TGCGCCAGCAGCCAAACGACAGGGAACTATGGCTACACCTTC. Protein: CASSQTTGNYGYTF.

This sequence joins TRBV19 and TRBJ2-7; 12 bases are shared with TRBD2. The CDR3 has 14 amino acids. Trimming took 6 bases from V and 3 from J; bases not matched to a gene: 3. Germline CDR1 reads LNHDA; CDR2 reads SQIVND (reference sequence). CDR3 in amino acids: CASSLAGGNYEQYF. The CDR3 DNA is TGTGCCAGTAGCCTAGCGGGAGGGAACTACGAGCAGTACTTC.

V and J are TRBV27 and TRBJ1-1, with D unclear. From germline, CDR1 is MNHEY and CDR2 SMNVEV (reference sequence). V lost 4 bases and J 5 bases, leaving 11 bases between the germline ends. The CDR3 is 13 residues long. The CDR3 bases are TGTGCCAGCAGTTCCTGGGCGGAAACTGAAGCTTTCTTT. Protein sequence: CASSSWAETEAFF.

This clone has only a few counts. The genes are TRBV27 and TRBJ2-7; no definite D call. This CDR3 comprises 11 residues. Germline V gives CDR1 MNHEY, CDR2 SMNVEV (reference sequence). Deletions cut 4 bases from V and 0 bases from J, with 1 base between. The CDR3 reads CASSSSYEQYF. CDR3 DNA: TGTGCCAGCAGTTCCTCCTACGAGCAGTACTTC.

V gene TRBV10-2 combines with J gene TRBJ2-2; tentative D call: TRBD1 (6 bases). This CDR3 has 15 amino acids. Germline V CDR1 and CDR2: WSHSY, SAAADI. V was trimmed by 7 bases and J by 5 bases, leaving 17 bases between them. The CDR3 bases are TGCGCCAGCAAGGACAGACCCGGGGAAACCGGGGAGCTGTTTTTT. It specifies CASKDRPGETGELFF.

This chain uses TRBV5-1 with TRBJ2-1, with D possibly matching TRBD2 (6 bases). Germline values: CDR1 SGHRS, CDR2 YFSETQ. The CDR3 loop spans 13 amino acids. The germline V and J ends were trimmed by 3 bases and 9 bases, with 13 bases remaining between them. The CDR3 bases are TGCGCCAGCAGCTGGAGGGAAATCGGTGAGCAGTTCTTC. The encoded protein is CASSWREIGEQFF.

The rearrangement uses TRBV18 and TRBJ2-7, with 13 bases that match TRBD2. V lost 6 bases and J lost 4; bases outside the gene matches: 3. Germline V gives CDR1 KGHSH, CDR2 LQKENI. CDR3 size: 14 residues. The CDR3: CASSGTSGTYEQYF. The CDR3 region has the DNA TGTGCCAGCTCCGGGACTAGCGGGACTTACGAGCAGTACTTC.

V and J are TRBV9 and TRBJ1-2; D is unclear. V lost 0 bases, J lost 3 bases, and 12 bases lay in between. The germline gives CDR1 SGDLS, CDR2 YYNGEE. The CDR3 spans 15 residues. The CDR3 sequence is CASSVGVGSDYGYTF. For the CDR3, the DNA is TGTGCCAGCAGCGTAGGCGTGGGGTCCGACTATGGCTACACCTTC.

This clone was seen more than once but under ten times. V is TRBV2 and J is TRBJ1-6; D not certain. CDR1 is SNHLY, CDR2 FYNNEI, per germline. V was clipped by 7 bases and J by 2 bases, with 15 bases between them. The CDR3 is 16 amino acids. CDR3 sequence (DNA): TGTGCCAGCAAGGCTGGGGTGGGCGCCTATAATTCACCCCTCCACTTT. It codes for CASKAGVGAYNSPLHF.

The rearrangement joins TRBV7-2 to TRBJ2-2, with 9 bases that match TRBD2. Trimming removed 5 bases from V and 1 base from J; junction bases left unmatched: 8. Germline assignment: CDR1 SGHTA and CDR2 FQGNSA. This CDR3 comprises 17 residues. As DNA, the CDR3 is TGTGCCAGCAGCCCCGGGTGGCGGGAGGGGAACACCGGGGAGCTGTTTTTT. It yields the protein CASSPGWREGNTGELFF. The variable domain in full, with the rest retrieved from reference TRBV7-2 and TRBJ2-2, is GAGVSQSPSNKVTEKGKDVELRCDPISGHTALYWYRQSLGQGLEFLIYFQGNSAPDKSGLPSDRFSAERTGGSVSTLTIQRTQQEDSAVYLCASSPGWREGNTGELFFGEGSRLTVL.

The chain employs TRBV30 and TRBJ2-7; the D gene is possibly TRBD1 (6 bases). The CDR3 length is 14 residues. Germline loops: CDR1 GTSNPN, CDR2 SVGIG (reference sequence). Trimming took off 4 bases at V and 2 bases at J, with 15 bases between the two ends. The CDR3: CAWTGMGATYEQYF. DNA for the CDR3: TGTGCCTGGACTGGGATGGGGGCGACCTACGAGCAGTACTTC.

This chain links TRBV18 with TRBJ1-1, with 7 bases matching TRBD1. V shed 4 bases and J 0 bases; nucleotides not matched to a gene: 8. The CDR3 contains 16 residues. In germline, CDR1 is KGHSH, CDR2 LQKENI. CDR3 DNA sequence: TGTGCCAGCTCACGAGGGGGCTCGGGCCTGAACACTGAAGCTTTCTTT. The encoded protein is CASSRGGSGLNTEAFF. Combining the CDR3 with reference TRBV18 and TRBJ1-1 gives the whole variable domain NAGVMQNPRHLVRRRGQEARLRCSPMKGHSHVYWYRQLPEEGLKFMVYLQKENIIDESGMPKERFSAEFPKEGPSILRIQQVVRGDSAAYFCASSRGGSGLNTEAFFGQGTRLTVV.

The chain combines TRBV5-1 with TRBJ2-1, with 13 positions matching TRBD2. Germline V gives CDR1 SGHRS, CDR2 YFSETQ. This CDR3 spans 16 amino acids. After removal of 0 bases from V and 8 bases from J, the junction contained 5 bases not matched to a gene. CDR3: CASSLGGTSGTHEQFF. The DNA for the CDR3 is TGCGCCAGCAGCTTGGGAGGGACTAGCGGGACACATGAGCAGTTCTTC.

V usage is TRBV7-2 and J usage is TRBJ2-3; D not resolved. V gave up 5 bases and J gave up 1 base, with 10 bases separating them. Germline V gives CDR1 SGHTA, CDR2 FQGNSA. The CDR3 is 14 amino acids. The DNA for the CDR3 is TGTGCCAGCAGCCCGGCTACTGGCACAGATACGCAGTATTTT. This sequence encodes CASSPATGTDTQYF.